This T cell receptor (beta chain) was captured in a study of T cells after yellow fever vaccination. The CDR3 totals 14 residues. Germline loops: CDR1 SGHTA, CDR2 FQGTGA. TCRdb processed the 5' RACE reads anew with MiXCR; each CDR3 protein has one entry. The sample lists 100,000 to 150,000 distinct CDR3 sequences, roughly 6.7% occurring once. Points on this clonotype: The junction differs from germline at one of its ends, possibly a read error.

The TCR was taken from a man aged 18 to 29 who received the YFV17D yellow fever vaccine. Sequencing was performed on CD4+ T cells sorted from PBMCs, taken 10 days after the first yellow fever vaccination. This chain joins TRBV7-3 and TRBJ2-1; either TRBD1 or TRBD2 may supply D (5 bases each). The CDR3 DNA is TGTGCCAGCAGCGGCCCCGGGACCCTCAATGCGCAGTTCTTC. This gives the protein CASSGPGTLNAQFF.